This T cell receptor (beta chain) came from a study of cytomegalovirus exposure and HLA in healthy donors. A multiplex PCR was run with 60 Vbeta primers and 13 Jbeta primers. Method: immunoSEQ multiplex PCR; TCRdb's copy keeps in-frame clones and lacks some. The sample shows about 180,000 clones, less than 90% of them seen only once. A remark on this clone: Its cognate antigen is unknown.

Germline assignment: CDR1 SGHTA and CDR2 FQGNSA. J lost 4 bases, V lost 3 bases, and 7 bases had no gene match. The CDR3 runs 15 residues. The study, taken as a whole, reports: Most observed TCR sequences were rare, whereas some public TCRs were detected in many donors. When a later analysis was performed, an Asian-associated ancestry cluster reportedly had fewer N-insertions than the approximately 690-donor mean. The study dropped some indistinguishable V segments, TRBV6-2 and TRBV6-3 among them.

This TCR was recovered from a man aged 25 to 40 in good health and CMV-seronegative. Sequencing was carried out using PBMCs. The gene calls are TRBV7-2 and TRBJ2-7, with 9 bases lining up with TRBD1. CDR3 amino acids: CASSLGRGTGYEQYF. CDR3 DNA: TGTGCCAGCAGCTTGGGTCGGGGGACAGGGTACGAGCAGTACTTC.